This TCR beta chain is drawn from a study of shared clonotypes between healthy human individuals. Overall study results and limits: The sampled material consisted only of blood, and tissue repertoires are likely to differ.

A remark on this clone: Its antigen is not identified.

Germline loops: CDR1 MDHEN, CDR2 SYDVKM. CDR3 length equals 15 residues. With 5 bases clipped from V and 7 bases from J, the junction kept 6 bases outside the gene matches. TCRdb's copy holds only in-frame clones and misses some; the assay was immunoSEQ multiplex PCR. The table includes approximately 1,000,000 clones, approximately 75% detected once. All donors qualified as healthy HIV-negative adults and had experienced no recent acute infections or vaccinations. This chain connects TRBV28 to TRBJ2-1, with 12 bases fitting TRBD2. The TCR was taken from a man younger than 30 in good health. Some clones in this sample may be carry-over from other donors' samples. The sequenced material came from memory CD4+ T cells from PBMCs. Subset indicated: CD45RA-negative fraction. The CDR3 bases are TGTGCCAGCAGTCTGACTAGCGGGAGAGGGAATGAGCAGTTCTTC. Amino acids: CASSLTSGRGNEQFF.